This T cell receptor beta chain was recorded in a study of blood T cell repertoires in COVID-19. Whole-study context: Some COVID-19 samples were acute and others convalescent; all came from the United States, Italy and Spain.

In the authors' methods: Reference gene primer amplification gave estimated nucleated cell counts. Generated by immunoSEQ multiplex PCR, the TCRdb table keeps only in-frame clones and is missing some. V, J and clone size are those of that table, while D and trimming were read from the DNA. The table includes tens of thousands of clones, almost 80% detected once. The specimen sequenced was peripheral blood. The receptor was derived from a man aged 55 to 70 with acute or convalescent COVID-19.

The CDR3 region has the DNA TGTGCCAGCTCACGCGGGCAGAATGACTATGGCTACACCTTC. It codes for CASSRGQNDYGYTF. The chain has TRBV18 and TRBJ1-2; no clear D gene. V lost 4 bases, J lost 3 bases, and 12 bases lay in between. Germline values: CDR1 KGHSH, CDR2 LQKENI. CDR3 length equals 14 residues.